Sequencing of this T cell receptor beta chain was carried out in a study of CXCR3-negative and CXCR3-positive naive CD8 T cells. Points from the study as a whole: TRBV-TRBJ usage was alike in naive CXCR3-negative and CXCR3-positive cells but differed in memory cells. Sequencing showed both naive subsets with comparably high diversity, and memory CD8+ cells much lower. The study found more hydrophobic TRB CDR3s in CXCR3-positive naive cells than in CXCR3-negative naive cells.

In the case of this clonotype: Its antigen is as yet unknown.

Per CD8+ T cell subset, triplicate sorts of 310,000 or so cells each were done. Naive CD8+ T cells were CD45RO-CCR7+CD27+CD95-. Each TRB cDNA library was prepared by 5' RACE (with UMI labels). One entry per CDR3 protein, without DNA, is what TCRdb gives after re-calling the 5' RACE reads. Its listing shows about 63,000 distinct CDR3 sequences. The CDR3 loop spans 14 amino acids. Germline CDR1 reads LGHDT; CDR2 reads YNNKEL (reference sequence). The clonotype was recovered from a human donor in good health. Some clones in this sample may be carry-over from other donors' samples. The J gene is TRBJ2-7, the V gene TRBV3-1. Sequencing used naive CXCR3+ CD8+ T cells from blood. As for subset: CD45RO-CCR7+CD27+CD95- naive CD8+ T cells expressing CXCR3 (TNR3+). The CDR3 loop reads CASSQGLGIYEQYF.